This paragraph covers one T cell receptor (beta chain) sequence. Its specificity is not known. The sample comes from a study of vaccination effects on CD4 cells after COVID-19. Study observations and caveats: In healthy vaccinees, only 1 of 255 vaccine-induced clones cross-reacted with common cold coronaviruses.

Scientists isolated CD4+ T cells after a roughly ten-day culture period ended. Participants completed two doses of the BNT162b2 or mRNA-1273 vaccine. The repertoire was sequenced with immunoSEQ multiplex PCR; TCRdb's copy has only in-frame clones and lacks some. Of about 57,000 clones detected, approximately 72% appear once; the ten largest clones hold about 4.5%. Trimming pared 6 bases from V and 4 bases from J, leaving 12 bases between. This CDR3 has 13 residues. Material: CD4+ T cells from PBMCs cultured without peptide, obtained after COVID-19 vaccination. The clonotype was recovered from a human donor who received a COVID-19 vaccine. This rearrangement joins TRBV12-3 or TRBV12-4 to TRBJ1-1, with D uncertain. The DNA for the CDR3 is TGTGCCAGCAGAGTTAACAAGGCCACTGAAGCTTTCTTT. Protein product: CASRVNKATEAFF.